Below are 8 T cell receptor beta chains sequenced from a single sample in a study of T cells in Graves' hyperthyroidism and ophthalmopathy (dated by TCRdb to between 2018 and 2021). The library was made by multiplex PCR. This sample was sequenced with an Illumina HiSeq 2000. The TCR beta CDR3 regions were amplified from RNA transcripts. The TCR CDR3 was subjected to a first round of RT-PCR using the HTBI primer set and the Qiagen OneStep RT-PCR kit. Clones were called with MiXCR by TCRdb after fastp trimmed the public reads at Q25, and only in-frame beta chains were retained. Each entry merges the rows of one CDR3 protein and shows their most common DNA and genes. For this sample there are approximately 700,000 distinct CDR3 sequences; just under 45% appear just once. Approximately 7.2% of the sample is taken by the ten largest. The sequencing input was peripheral blood or thyroid tissue (not recorded which). The receptors derive from an adult man with Graves' disease, either hyperthyroidism or ophthalmopathy (not recorded which).

As for this clonotype: A junction end diverges from the germline sequence, so it may reflect a read error. The genes are TRBV7-2 and TRBJ1-1; a possible D gene is TRBD1 (6 bases). The CDR3 sequence is 15 residues long. Germline V gene sequence: CDR1 SGHTA, CDR2 FQGNSA. CDR3 coding DNA: TGCGCCAGCAGCCAAGAGGACAGACCGAACACTGAAGCTTTCTTT. This codes for CASSQEDRPNTEAFF. Together with reference TRBV7-2 and TRBJ1-1, the CDR3 gives the full variable domain: GAGVSQSPSNKVTEKGKDVELRCDPISGHTALYWYRQSLGQGLEFLIYFQGNSAPDKSGLPSDRFSAERTGGSVSTLTIQRTQQEDSAVYLCASSQEDRPNTEAFFGQGTRLTVV.

This clonotype was counted between two and nine times. DNA for the CDR3: TGCAGTGCTTGGACCTACACCGGGGAGCTGTTTTTT. Translating gives CSAWTYTGELFF. The rearrangement joins TRBV20-1 to TRBJ2-2; no clear D. Per germline, CDR1 DFQATT and CDR2 SNEGSKA (reference sequence). The CDR3 has 12 amino acids. V was pared by 5 bases and J by 3 bases, with 7 bases between.

The J gene is TRBJ1-6, the V gene TRBV7-9, with D tentatively TRBD1 (5 bases). V shed 3 bases and J shed 0 bases, with 15 bases lying between them. CDR3 length: 18 residues. Germline CDR1 reads SEHNR; CDR2 reads FQNEAQ (reference sequence). CDR3 coding DNA: TGTGCCAGCAGCTTGGAAGGCAGGGCGAGCTCCTATAATTCACCCCTCCACTTT. As protein: CASSLEGRASSYNSPLHF.

This sequence joins TRBV29-1 and TRBJ1-1, with D tentatively TRBD1 (5 bases). CDR3 size: 9 residues. Germline V gene data show CDR1 as SQVTM and CDR2 as ANQGSEA. This CDR3 is CSPGGEAFF. CDR3 DNA sequence: TGCAGTCCGGGGGGTGAAGCTTTCTTT.

Comments on this clonotype: A junction boundary mismatches the germline segment, possibly from a read error. V and J are TRBV2 and TRBJ1-2, with 9 bases lining up with TRBD1. This CDR3 has 18 residues. CDR1 and CDR2 (germline): SNHLY, FYNNEI. The CDR3 coding sequence is TGTGCCAGCAGTATAGCCCGGACAGGGGACAAACTCTCCTATGGCCACACCTTC. This gives the protein CASSIARTGDKLSYGHTF.

The genes are TRBV12-3 or TRBV12-4 and TRBJ1-2; 11 positions agree with TRBD1. V lost 6 bases to trimming and J lost 7 bases; unmatched junction nucleotides: 7. The CDR3 is made up of 14 amino acids. CDR3 loop: CASSWGQGESGYTF. CDR3 nucleotides: TGTGCCAGCAGCTGGGGACAGGGGGAATCTGGCTACACCTTC.

This clonotype was seen repeatedly, ten times or more. The V and J genes are TRBV20-1 and TRBJ1-2; 7 bases map to TRBD1. The CDR3 is 12 residues long. CDR1 and CDR2 (germline): DFQATT, SNEGSKA (reference sequence). The J segment lost 7 bases and the V segment lost 7 bases, leaving 9 bases of the junction unmatched. CDR3: CSVTGESFGYTF. Written as DNA, the CDR3 is TGCAGTGTTACAGGGGAGTCCTTTGGCTACACCTTC.

This clonotype has a handful of counts. The genes are TRBV7-9 and TRBJ2-7, with a tentative D call TRBD2 (5 bases). The CDR3 is made up of 16 amino acids. Trimming left V 1 base short and J 0 bases short, with 13 bases between. Germline loops: CDR1 SEHNR, CDR2 FQNEAQ (reference sequence). As DNA, the CDR3 is TGTGCCAGCAGCTTAGTGAGCGGTACGAGCTCCTACGAGCAGTACTTC. Its translation: CASSLVSGTSSYEQYF.